This T cell receptor beta chain was obtained from a study of human T cells and chemical hapten exposure. Study-level findings and limits: No change in TCRs above 1 in 1000 frequency was produced by DPC sensitization.

With respect to this clonotype: Its antigen is not known.

Study processing details: Per-sample TCR counts ranged from roughly 23,224 to 750,000, median approximately 98,000. TCRdb passed the RACE reads through MiXCR, listing each CDR3 protein once. The V and J calls were determined by TCRdb, not by the authors. The sample includes 300,000 to 350,000 distinct CDR3 sequences, about 7% of them seen just once. The V end lost 7 bases, the J end lost 4 bases, and 13 bases lay between the germline ends. Germline CDR1 and CDR2: MNHEY and SMNVEV (reference sequence). The CDR3 totals 13 residues. Regarding time point: patch test 1, 2 weeks after DPC sensitization. Stated treatment: therapeutic diphenylcyclopropenone sensitization with weekly scalp DPC.

The source is a woman younger than 30 with alopecia areata. Some clones in this sample may be carry-over from other donors' samples. The chain links TRBV27 to TRBJ1-1, with D possibly TRBD1 on 5 matching bases. The source material was whole blood, sampled in connection with sensitization to the hapten diphenylcyclopropenone (DPC). The CDR3 DNA is TGTGCCAGCATAGACAGCTTGGGCACTGAAGCTTTCTTT. The encoded protein is CASIDSLGTEAFF.